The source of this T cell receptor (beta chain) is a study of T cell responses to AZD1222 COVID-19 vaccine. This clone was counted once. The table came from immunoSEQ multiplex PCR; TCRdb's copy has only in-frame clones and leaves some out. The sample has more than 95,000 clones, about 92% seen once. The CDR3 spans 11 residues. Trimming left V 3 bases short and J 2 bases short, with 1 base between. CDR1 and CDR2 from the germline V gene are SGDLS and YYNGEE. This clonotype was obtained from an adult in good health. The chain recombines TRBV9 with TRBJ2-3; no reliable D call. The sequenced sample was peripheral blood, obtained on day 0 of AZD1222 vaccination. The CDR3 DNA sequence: TGTGCCAGCAGCGACACAGATACGCAGTATTTT. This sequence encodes CASSDTDTQYF.